This passage covers 5 T cell receptor beta chains from one sample sequenced in a study of OX40 agonist ivuxolimab in advanced cancers. The data were produced by immunoSEQ multiplex PCR, yet TCRdb's version contains in-frame clones alone and is incomplete. This sample has 30,000 to 35,000 clones, with over 60% found just once. The material sequenced was CD4+ or CD8+ T cells sorted from blood, taken in a trial of the OX40 agonist ivuxolimab. The receptors shown here come from an adult with an advanced solid tumor such as melanoma, head and neck, liver or kidney cancer.

The chain employs TRBV19 and TRBJ1-1; D call uncertain. The CDR3 is made up of 14 amino acids. Trimming took 3 bases from V and 1 from J, leaving 9 bases between them. The germline V gene encodes CDR1 LNHDA and CDR2 SQIVND (reference sequence). CDR3 nucleotides: TGTGCCAGTAGTATGCGCCCCAGGAACACTGAAGCTTTCTTT. This translates into CASSMRPRNTEAFF.

V and J are TRBV2 and TRBJ2-5; 9 nucleotides match TRBD1. The CDR3 consists of 15 residues. The germline CDR1 and CDR2 sequences are SNHLY and FYNNEI. J gave up 5 bases and V 6 bases, and 10 bases lay outside the gene matches. This CDR3 is CASSRQGVFQETQYF. CDR3 bases: TGTGCCAGCAGCAGACAGGGGGTGTTTCAGGAGACCCAGTACTTC. Using reference TRBV2 and TRBJ2-5 for the parts outside the CDR3, the full variable domain is EPEVTQTPSHQVTQMGQEVILRCVPISNHLYFYWYRQILGQKVEFLVSFYNNEISEKSEIFDDQFSVERPDGSNFTLKIRSTKLEDSAMYFCASSRQGVFQETQYFGPGTRLLVL.

About this clone: The same CDR3 is also encoded by other DNA sequences in this sample. This sequence joins TRBV19 and TRBJ1-1, with unresolved D. The CDR3 is 12 amino acids. The V end lost 7 bases, the J end lost 5 bases, and 11 bases lay between the germline ends. CDR1 and CDR2 from the germline V gene are LNHDA and SQIVND (reference sequence). CDR3 region: CASTQPGTEAFF. CDR3 nucleotide sequence: TGTGCCAGTACACAGCCAGGTACTGAAGCTTTCTTT.

The chain recombines TRBV6-1 with TRBJ1-4; D may be TRBD1 (6 bases). The V gene lost 7 bases and the J gene lost 0 bases, with 9 bases spanning the gap. From germline, CDR1 is MNHNS and CDR2 SASEGT. The CDR3 has 14 residues. The CDR3 nucleotides read TGTGCCAGCACCCGACAGGCAACTAATGAAAAACTGTTTTTT. Amino acid sequence: CASTRQATNEKLFF.

V and J are TRBV7-2 and TRBJ1-4; D is possibly TRBD1 (6 bases). Between the trimmed V and J ends, which lost 5 bases and 8 bases, there was a span of 18 bases. CDR3 length: 15 amino acids. CDR1 is SGHTA, CDR2 FQGNSA, per germline. DNA for the CDR3: TGTGCCAGCAGCCAACCGATGGGGGCGACCGAAAAACTGTTTTTT. Translation gives CASSQPMGATEKLFF.